This paragraph reports one TCR beta chain. These data originate in a study of T cell responses to AZD1222 COVID-19 vaccine. Profiling relied on immunoSEQ multiplex PCR, and the TCRdb table lists in-frame clones only, not all of them. The table includes about 110,000 clones, approximately 85% detected once. V lost 4 bases and J 1 base, leaving 9 bases between the germline ends. Germline values: CDR1 KGHDR, CDR2 SFDVKD. CDR3 size: 14 residues. The receptor comes from an adult in good health. The chain carries TRBV24-1 and TRBJ1-1, with D unresolved. This specimen was peripheral blood, taken on day 0 of AZD1222 vaccination. CDR3 protein: CATSDRSTNTEAFF. CDR3 nucleotide sequence: TGTGCCACCAGTGACAGATCAACGAACACTGAAGCTTTCTTT.